These 26 T cell receptor beta chains were all obtained from the same sample, sequenced in a study of T cells of healthy individuals. TCRdb fed the 5' RACE reads into MiXCR, producing one record per CDR3 protein. The sample holds 100,000 or so distinct CDR3 sequences, approximately 16% seen once. The receptors derive from a human donor in good health.

This chain links TRBV5-5 with TRBJ2-3; D is tentatively TRBD1 or TRBD2 (5 bases each). Germline lookup yields CDR1 SGHKS and CDR2 YYEKEE (reference sequence). Trimming removed 4 bases at V and 6 bases at J, with 24 bases between. The CDR3 has 17 amino acids. The CDR3 region has the DNA TGTGCCAGCAGCGATCTACCGGGACGTCCTGGAGCGGATACGCAGTATTTT. It specifies CASSDLPGRPGADTQYF. Complete variable domain (other parts from reference TRBV5-5 and TRBJ2-3): DAGVTQSPTHLIKTRGQQVTLRCSPISGHKSVSWYQQVLGQGPQFIFQYYEKEERGRGNFPDRFSARQFPNYSSELNVNALLLGDSALYLCASSDLPGRPGADTQYFGPGTRLTVL.

The chain has TRBV7-9 and TRBJ1-1; perhaps TRBD1 as D (5 bases). V gave up 0 bases and J gave up 4 bases, with 9 bases separating them. This CDR3 region has 14 residues. Germline CDR1 reads SEHNR; CDR2 reads FQNEAQ (reference sequence). The chain's CDR3 is CASSLAGEGTEAFF. Written as DNA, the CDR3 is TGTGCCAGCAGCTTAGCAGGGGAAGGCACTGAAGCTTTCTTT.

This clonotype has at least ten counts. V and J are TRBV19 and TRBJ2-6; 10 nucleotides align to TRBD1. Trimming removed 7 bases from V and 1 base from J; junction bases left unmatched: 13. The length of the CDR3 is 19 residues. Germline lookup yields CDR1 LNHDA and CDR2 SQIVND (reference sequence). The CDR3 spells CASTADRGALLSGANVLTF. CDR3 coding DNA: TGTGCCAGTACCGCGGACAGGGGGGCCCTCCTATCTGGGGCCAACGTCCTGACTTTC.

This clonotype was detected a few times. The chain carries TRBV12-3 or TRBV12-4 and TRBJ1-4, with a possible D match to TRBD1 (5 bases). This CDR3 contains 13 residues. Trimming took off 3 bases at V and 7 bases at J, with 9 bases between the two ends. This chain's CDR3 is CASSLSGGEKLFF. As DNA, the CDR3 is TGTGCCAGCAGTTTGAGTGGGGGTGAAAAACTGTTTTTT.

This clonotype was seen many times. This chain uses TRBV20-1 with TRBJ2-7; the D is unclear. The CDR3 has 12 amino acids. V was cut by 6 bases and J by 0 bases, with 9 bases left in between. Germline V CDR1 and CDR2: DFQATT, SNEGSKA (reference sequence). CDR3 sequence: CSAFPSSYEQYF. In DNA form, the CDR3 reads TGCAGTGCATTCCCAAGCTCCTACGAGCAGTACTTC.

V usage is TRBV10-3 and J usage is TRBJ2-2; TRBD1 matches 7 bases. CDR1 is ENHRY and CDR2 is SYGVKD in the germline V gene. The CDR3 runs to 13 residues. Trimming at V came to 6 bases and at J to 4 bases, leaving 2 bases not matched to a gene. The CDR3 sequence is CAIRDRSTGELFF. The DNA of the CDR3 is TGTGCCATCAGGGACAGGAGCACCGGGGAGCTGTTTTTT.

The chain couples TRBV7-3 to TRBJ2-5; 14 positions agree with TRBD2. V shed 5 bases and J 5 bases; nucleotides not matched to a gene: 7. The CDR3 extends over 16 amino acids. Per the germline V gene, CDR1 is SGHTA and CDR2 is FQGTGA. The CDR3 region is CASSRLAGGFRETQYF. In DNA, the CDR3 is TGTGCCAGCAGCCGACTAGCGGGAGGGTTTAGGGAGACCCAGTACTTC.

The V gene is TRBV20-1, the J gene TRBJ1-5, with D hard to call. CDR1 DFQATT and CDR2 SNEGSKA come from the germline V gene (reference sequence). V shed 3 bases and J shed 0 bases, with 6 bases lying between them. The CDR3 contains 13 residues. This CDR3 reads CSASPLSNQPQHF. CDR3 sequence (DNA): TGCAGTGCTAGCCCACTTAGCAATCAGCCCCAGCATTTT.

The chain joins TRBV7-8 to TRBJ1-3, with unresolved D. Trimming pared 5 bases from V and 1 base from J, leaving 12 bases between. Germline CDR1 reads SGHVS; CDR2 reads FQNEAQ. CDR3 length: 15 residues. DNA of the CDR3: TGTGCCAGCAGCGTACGGACTGGTTCTGGAAACACCATATATTTT. Translating it yields CASSVRTGSGNTIYF. The full variable domain, its missing parts supplied by reference TRBV7-8 and TRBJ1-3, is GAGVSQSPRYKVAKRGQDVALRCDPISGHVSLFWYQQALGQGPEFLTYFQNEAQLDKSGLPSDRFFAERPEGSVSTLKIQRTQQEDSAVYLCASSVRTGSGNTIYFGEGSWLTVV.

The rearrangement uses TRBV5-6 and TRBJ2-2, with 9 nucleotides matching TRBD1. Trimming at V came to 2 bases and at J to 2 bases, leaving 7 bases not matched to a gene. This CDR3 is 17 amino acids long. CDR1 is SGHDT and CDR2 is YYEEEE in the germline V gene. The CDR3, as DNA: TGTGCCAGCAGCTTATGGACAGGGGACTTAAACACCGGGGAGCTGTTTTTT. Translated, it gives CASSLWTGDLNTGELFF.

The rearrangement uses TRBV28 and TRBJ2-7; perhaps TRBD2 as D (6 bases). V was clipped by 5 bases and J by 0 bases, with 17 bases between them. The CDR3 has 16 amino acids. Germline V gene lookup returns CDR1 MDHEN and CDR2 SYDVKM. In nucleotides, the CDR3 is TGTGCCAGCAGTCCAACTCAGGCGGGAAGCTCCTACGAGCAGTACTTC. Translating it yields CASSPTQAGSSYEQYF.

The genes are TRBV10-3 and TRBJ2-1, with a weak D call TRBD2 (6 bases). The V and J ends lost 3 bases and 6 bases respectively, with 21 bases between them. The CDR3 spans 17 residues. Germline-derived CDR1 and CDR2 are ENHRY and SYGVKD. DNA of the CDR3: TGTGCCATCAGTGATGTTTTAGGCGGGAACCCCTCCAATGAGCAGTTCTTC. It codes for CAISDVLGGNPSNEQFF.

In this sample, this clonotype turned up a few times. The rearrangement joins TRBV28 to TRBJ1-1; 8 positions match TRBD1. The CDR3 extends over 14 amino acids. Trimming removed 2 bases from V and 8 bases from J; junction bases left unmatched: 7. The germline CDR1 and CDR2 sequences are MDHEN and SYDVKM. The CDR3 DNA follows: TGTGCCAGCAGTTTAAGTCAGGGGGCACGCGAAGCTTTCTTT. Translating it yields CASSLSQGAREAFF.

This clonotype was seen a handful of times. The chain links TRBV18 to TRBJ1-3; 7 bases agree with TRBD1. V dropped 4 bases and J dropped 3; count of bases not matched to a gene: 3. CDR3 size: 14 residues. Germline CDR1 KGHSH, CDR2 LQKENI. CDR3 DNA: TGTGCCAGCTCACAGGGGGCCGTTGGAAACACCATATATTTT. It yields the protein CASSQGAVGNTIYF.

In this sample, this clonotype turned up many times. The chain recombines TRBV9 with TRBJ2-7, with 8 nucleotides matching TRBD1. The CDR3 contains 14 residues. Germline CDR1 and CDR2: SGDLS and YYNGEE. With 2 bases clipped from V and 4 bases from J, the junction kept 5 bases outside the gene matches. The CDR3 nucleotides are TGTGCCAGCAGCGTCGGCCAGGGGGCTTACGAGCAGTACTTC. Translated: CASSVGQGAYEQYF.

For the CDR3, the DNA is TGTGCCAGCAGTAAGGGGTTTGCCACTGAAGCTTTCTTT. Protein: CASSKGFATEAFF. V and J are TRBV6-2 or TRBV6-3 and TRBJ1-1, with D tentatively TRBD1 (5 bases). Germline V CDR1 and CDR2: MNHEY, SVGEGT. Trimming took off 5 bases at V and 4 bases at J, with 11 bases between the two ends. The CDR3 is 13 amino acids.

This clonotype was seen repeatedly, ten times or more. This sequence joins TRBV6-4 and TRBJ2-1; 10 bases are shared with TRBD2. The junction had 4 bases not matched to a gene; V was cut back by 3 bases and J by 8 bases. CDR1 MRHNA and CDR2 SNTAGT come from the germline V gene. The CDR3 is 14 amino acids. The CDR3 DNA follows: TGTGCCAGCAGTGAGCTAGCGGGAGTGGATGAGCAGTTCTTC. This encodes CASSELAGVDEQFF.

This clonotype has ten or more counts. The chain uses TRBV7-2 and TRBJ2-6; D remains ambiguous. Trimming took off 1 base at V and 12 bases at J, with 13 bases between the two ends. The CDR3 is 14 amino acids. Germline values: CDR1 SGHTA, CDR2 FQGNSA. CDR3 DNA sequence: TGTGCCAGCAGCTTAGATGGGTTGCGACCCGTCCTGACTTTC. Protein sequence: CASSLDGLRPVLTF.

The sample holds many counts of this clonotype. The chain combines TRBV6-5 with TRBJ2-7, with a tentative D call TRBD1 (6 bases). Trimming took 2 bases from V and 3 from J, leaving 11 bases between them. Germline CDR1 reads MNHEY; CDR2 reads SVGAGI. The CDR3 contains 14 residues. The chain's CDR3 is CASSYLQGHYEQYF. The CDR3 DNA reads TGTGCCAGCAGTTACCTACAGGGCCACTACGAGCAGTACTTC.

This clonotype came up many times. The chain couples TRBV3-1 to TRBJ1-1, with D possibly being TRBD1 (6 bases). This CDR3 is 12 amino acids long. V shed 4 bases and J shed 7 bases, with 10 bases lying between them. Germline V gene data show CDR1 as LGHDT and CDR2 as YNNKEL (reference sequence). CDR3 in amino acids: CASSPLQGEAFF. CDR3 bases: TGTGCCAGCAGCCCCTTACAGGGTGAAGCTTTCTTT.

This clonotype was observed at least ten times. The J gene is TRBJ2-1, the V gene TRBV10-3; perhaps TRBD1 as D (6 bases). Germline loops: CDR1 ENHRY, CDR2 SYGVKD. The CDR3 totals 15 residues. Trimming stripped 2 bases from V and 2 bases from J, with 10 bases between. Here the CDR3 DNA reads TGTGCCATCAGTGAGGGACAGAGAACCTACAATGAGCAGTTCTTC. Translating it yields CAISEGQRTYNEQFF.

In this sample, this clonotype turned up many times. The V gene is TRBV3-1, the J gene TRBJ1-2; weak D call: TRBD1 (5 bases). Trimming removed 4 bases from V and 6 bases from J, with 21 bases in between. CDR1 LGHDT and CDR2 YNNKEL come from the germline V gene (reference sequence). This CDR3 region has 16 residues. The CDR3: CASSLRRLGVRDGYTF. The DNA of the CDR3 is TGTGCCAGCAGCCTCCGTAGGCTGGGGGTTCGTGATGGCTACACCTTC.

Ten or more counts support this clonotype. The J gene is TRBJ2-2, the V gene TRBV27; D may match TRBD1 or TRBD2 (6 bases each). The germline CDR1 and CDR2 sequences are MNHEY and SMNVEV (reference sequence). With 6 bases removed from V and 1 base from J, the gap between germline ends came to 15 bases. The CDR3 loop spans 16 amino acids. CDR3 amino acids: CASSQSGALNTGELFF. The DNA for the CDR3 is TGTGCCAGCAGCCAATCGGGGGCCTTGAACACCGGGGAGCTGTTTTTT.

This clonotype has a handful of counts. The CDR3 DNA is TGTGCCAGCTCCGGCAGTGAGTACGACGAGCAGTACTTC. It translates to CASSGSEYDEQYF. The rearrangement joins TRBV2 to TRBJ2-7; unclear D gene. The CDR3 is 13 residues long. Germline V lookup: CDR1 SNHLY, CDR2 FYNNEI. The V end lost 8 bases, the J end lost 5 bases, and 16 bases lay between the germline ends.

The V call is TRBV20-1, the J call TRBJ1-2; possibly TRBD1 for D (6 bases). Trimming cost V 3 bases and J 8 bases, with 19 bases left between them. The CDR3 totals 14 residues. Germline CDR1 and CDR2: DFQATT and SNEGSKA (reference sequence). This CDR3 is CSARDVWGAGGYTF. DNA of the CDR3: TGCAGTGCTAGGGATGTCTGGGGGGCGGGAGGCTACACCTTC.

The table lists this clonotype with many counts. The chain joins TRBV25-1 to TRBJ1-2; the D gene is possibly TRBD1 (5 bases). The CDR3 runs to 14 residues. The germline V gene has CDR1 MGHDK and CDR2 SYGVNS. Between the trimmed V and J ends, which lost 7 bases and 7 bases, there was a span of 19 bases. The CDR3 reads CASTRGQGRSGYTF. CDR3 sequence (DNA): TGTGCCAGCACTCGAGGGCAGGGACGAAGTGGCTACACCTTC.